What follows are 8 T cell receptor beta chains derived from one specimen sequenced in a study of blood T cell repertoires in COVID-19. Only in-frame clones appear in the TCRdb table, and some are missing; sequencing was by immunoSEQ multiplex PCR. The sample lists 300,000 to 400,000 clones, roughly 90% occurring once. Input material: PBMCs or T cells enriched from blood (not recorded which). The receptor source for this set is a woman younger than 45 with acute COVID-19.

The chain carries TRBV5-1 and TRBJ2-7; no definite D call. The CDR3 loop spans 13 amino acids. V shed 4 bases and J shed 2 bases, with 10 bases lying between them. CDR1 SGHRS and CDR2 YFSETQ come from the germline V gene. The CDR3 protein is CASSTRDAYEQYF. In nucleotides, the CDR3 is TGCGCCAGCAGCACCCGAGATGCCTACGAGCAGTACTTC.

The chain combines TRBV18 with TRBJ1-3, with D unresolved. This CDR3 has 15 residues. Per germline, CDR1 KGHSH and CDR2 LQKENI. V was trimmed by 3 bases and J by 0 bases, leaving 9 bases between them. The CDR3 loop reads CASSPQDYSGNTIYF. In DNA, the CDR3 is TGTGCCAGCTCACCTCAGGATTACTCTGGAAACACCATATATTTT.

The chain couples TRBV24-1 to TRBJ2-7; 7 bases line up with TRBD2. Germline loops: CDR1 KGHDR, CDR2 SFDVKD. This CDR3 has 15 residues. J lost 6 bases, V lost 0 bases, and 7 bases had no gene match. For the CDR3, the DNA is TGTGCCACCAGTGATTTGTGGGTGCGGGGGTCCGAGCAGTACTTC. The encoded protein is CATSDLWVRGSEQYF.

The rearrangement uses TRBV21-1 and TRBJ1-6. TRBV21-1 is designated a pseudogene. This CDR3 is 16 amino acids long. DNA of the CDR3: TGTGCCAGCAGCAAGGTCGTTGCAGGGGAGGGTTCACCCCTCCACTTT. It yields the protein CASSKVVAGEGSPLHF.

The V and J genes are TRBV10-1 and TRBJ2-1; TRBD2 aligns across 12 bases. CDR1 is WNHNN, CDR2 SYGVQD, per germline (reference sequence). The V and J ends lost 2 bases and 10 bases, in that order; junction bases with no gene match: 9. CDR3 length equals 16 residues. Here the CDR3 DNA reads TGCGCCAGCAGTGAGGGCCTAGCGGGGGGGCCGGGCGAGCAGTTCTTC. Its translation is CASSEGLAGGPGEQFF.

The CDR3 reads CASSLLRSLTGELFF. CDR3 DNA sequence: TGCGCCAGCAGCTTGTTACGGTCCCTCACCGGGGAGCTGTTTTTT. J is TRBJ2-2 and V is TRBV5-1, with no clear D. The germline V and J ends were trimmed by 1 base and 4 bases, with 11 bases remaining between them. CDR3 size: 15 residues. CDR1 and CDR2 (germline): SGHRS, YFSETQ.

This chain uses TRBV9 with TRBJ1-4; maybe TRBD1 (5 bases). Germline CDR1 reads SGDLS; CDR2 reads YYNGEE. Trimming removed 5 bases at V and 6 bases at J, with 14 bases between. The CDR3 is 14 residues long. CDR3 nucleotide sequence: TGTGCCAGCAGTCAGGGATGGGGGGATGAAAAACTGTTTTTT. Translated, it gives CASSQGWGDEKLFF. The full variable domain, in which reference TRBV9 and TRBJ1-4 provide the parts outside the CDR3, is DSGVTQTPKHLITATGQRVTLRCSPRSGDLSVYWYQQSLDQGLQFLIQYYNGEERAKGNILERFSAQQFPDLHSELNLSSLELGDSALYFCASSQGWGDEKLFFGSGTQLSVL.

The chain is built from TRBV5-1 and TRBJ2-7; 8 bases match TRBD2. The germline CDR1 and CDR2 sequences are SGHRS and YFSETQ. The V gene end was trimmed by 0 bases and the J gene end by 3 bases; junction bases not matched to a gene: 5. The CDR3 runs to 15 residues. CDR3 coding DNA: TGCGCCAGCAGCTTGGTTAGCGGGATACGCTACGAGCAGTACTTC. It encodes CASSLVSGIRYEQYF.